This T cell receptor beta chain was identified during a study of cytomegalovirus exposure and HLA in healthy donors. Study-level findings and limits: Reports described diagnosis of cytomegalovirus status by the classifier as highly specific and sensitive. Judged likely to be a sequencing artifact was a cluster of highly shared sequence variants.

This PCR relied on a set of 60 Vbeta primers and 13 Jbeta primers. In the authors' methods: About 11 million of tens of millions of unique TCR beta chains were shared, per a later count. Produced via immunoSEQ multiplex PCR; TCRdb's table is partial and in-frame only. D and trimming were read from the DNA, whereas the V and J calls and clone size are those reported in that table. The repertoire holds a few hundred thousand clones, with approximately 82% as singletons. The germline V gene encodes CDR1 SNHLY and CDR2 FYNNEI. After removal of 7 bases from V and 1 base from J, the junction contained 7 bases not matched to a gene. The CDR3 consists of 15 residues. Remarks on this clone: What it recognizes is unknown.

Nominally healthy donors provided the samples, though records likely missed some immune exposures. The chain is built from TRBV2 and TRBJ2-7; 10 positions agree with TRBD1. The material sequenced was PBMCs. The TCR was taken from a woman between 55 and 75 years old in good health and CMV-seropositive. CDR3 in DNA: TGTGCCAGCATGCCCCGGACAGGGGGATCCTACGAGCAGTACTTC. This gives the protein CASMPRTGGSYEQYF.